The clone carrying this T cell receptor beta chain ranks as medium-sized. Its specificity is unknown. The CDR3 runs to 14 residues. The V and J ends lost 7 bases and 11 bases, in that order; junction bases with no gene match: 13. Germline CDR1 reads WSHSY; CDR2 reads SAAADI. These data belong to a study of HIV-infected patients and healthy controls. The study's findings and limits: HIV-associated CDR3 frequencies dropped significantly during therapy; CMV-associated ones, mostly rising, changed nonsignificantly. MAIT alpha-chain CDR3s were frequent in healthy controls, depleted in HIV+.

About 450 ng RNA was reverse transcribed with alpha and beta constant-region primers. Using multiplexing indices, alpha and beta chain libraries were generated apart by chain-specific third strand synthesis. All rearrangements within a chain used one primer pair; cDNA molecules carried barcodes. One entry per CDR3 protein, called by TCRdb with MiXCR from the 5' RACE reads. The data contain about 15,000 distinct CDR3 sequences, 7% of them seen just once; the ten biggest clones take up 6.5% to 8.5%. No cell fractionation was done, so the repertoire covers all unsorted peripheral blood T cells. The J gene is TRBJ1-1, the V gene TRBV10-2; 10 bases map to TRBD1. Sequencing input: blood. This clonotype was obtained from an adult in good health. DNA of the CDR3: TGCGCCAGCACCAATCAGGGACAGGGGCGTCGGGCTTTCTTT. Amino acid sequence: CASTNQGQGRRAFF.